The 31 T cell receptor beta chains reported below all come from one sample, sequenced in a study of cytomegalovirus exposure and HLA in healthy donors. The PCR had 60 Vbeta and 13 Jbeta primers. Here immunoSEQ multiplex PCR was the method, and the copy in TCRdb shows in-frame clones only, minus some. The sample has roughly 160,000 clones, 80% seen once. Sequenced input: PBMCs. The receptor set was obtained from a man younger than 40 in good health and CMV-seronegative.

This clone was detected once. V and J are TRBV7-2 and TRBJ2-5; TRBD2 aligns across 8 bases. Germline V CDR1 and CDR2: SGHTA, FQGNSA. The V segment lost 3 bases and the J segment 5 bases; nucleotides outside the gene matches: 17. This CDR3 contains 18 residues. CDR3: CASSFGAAGGGKRETQYF. In DNA form, the CDR3 reads TGTGCCAGCAGCTTCGGGGCGGCGGGAGGAGGGAAGAGGGAGACCCAGTACTTC.

The chain couples TRBV5-4 to TRBJ2-7; possible D gene TRBD2, 6 bases. Germline V CDR1 and CDR2: SGHNT, YYREEE (reference sequence). This CDR3 comprises 12 residues. The germline V and J ends were trimmed by 1 base and 7 bases, with 9 bases remaining between them. DNA of the CDR3: TGTGCCAGCAGCTTGTCGGGGGAAGAGCAGTACTTC. Amino acids: CASSLSGEEQYF.

The V and J genes are TRBV5-1 and TRBJ2-2, with D possibly matching TRBD2 (5 bases). The germline V gene has CDR1 SGHRS and CDR2 YFSETQ. This CDR3 has 14 residues. The ends were cut back, 5 bases at V and 1 base at J, with 9 bases in the middle. The CDR3 loop is CASRPLENTGELFF. The CDR3 DNA follows: TGCGCCAGCAGGCCACTAGAGAACACCGGGGAGCTGTTTTTT.

This rearrangement joins TRBV7-2 to TRBJ1-6, with a weak D call TRBD1 (5 bases). Germline CDR1 and CDR2: SGHTA and FQGNSA. The CDR3 is 16 amino acids. V lost 5 bases and J lost 13, with 24 bases in between. CDR3 region: CASSPKWGREMLPLHF. For the CDR3, the DNA is TGTGCCAGCAGCCCAAAGTGGGGCAGGGAAATGCTCCCCCTCCACTTT.

The V gene is TRBV5-1, the J gene TRBJ2-3; 10 nucleotides agree with TRBD2. This CDR3 is 17 amino acids long. V lost 2 bases, J lost 5 bases, and 11 bases stayed unmatched. In germline, CDR1 is SGHRS, CDR2 YFSETQ. The CDR3 DNA follows: TGCGCCAGCAGCTTAACCCCAAGCGGGGGGGCAGTAGATACGCAGTATTTT. Translating gives CASSLTPSGGAVDTQYF.

The count of this clone is one. V is TRBV15 and J is TRBJ2-1; 11 nucleotides agree with TRBD2. The CDR3 consists of 18 residues. The ends lost 1 base at V and 7 bases at J; junction bases unmatched: 12. The germline V gene has CDR1 LNHNV and CDR2 YYDKDF (reference sequence). The CDR3 region has the DNA TGTGCCACCAGCAGAGTTAATAGCGGGAGGGCCCTTGGGAATGAGCAGTTCTTC. This encodes CATSRVNSGRALGNEQFF.

The chain has TRBV4-1 and TRBJ2-3; D remains unclear. The CDR3 loop spans 15 amino acids. Looked up from germline, CDR1 is MGHRA and CDR2 is YSYEKL. V was trimmed by 1 base and J by 6 bases, leaving 14 bases between them. The CDR3 DNA reads TGCGCCAGCAGCCAAGTCGGTACCCTCAGGGATACGCAGTATTTT. Translating gives CASSQVGTLRDTQYF.

This clone was detected only once. The rearrangement links TRBV7-2 to TRBJ2-7; tentative D call: TRBD1 (5 bases). Germline V CDR1 and CDR2: SGHTA, FQGNSA. Trimming removed 1 base from V and 0 bases from J, with 10 bases in between. This CDR3 has 15 amino acids. This CDR3 reads CASSLGGVSSYEQYF. The CDR3 DNA reads TGTGCCAGCAGCTTAGGGGGCGTGAGCTCCTACGAGCAGTACTTC. Using reference TRBV7-2 and TRBJ2-7 for the parts outside the CDR3, the full variable domain is GAGVSQSPSNKVTEKGKDVELRCDPISGHTALYWYRQSLGQGLEFLIYFQGNSAPDKSGLPSDRFSAERTGGSVSTLTIQRTQQEDSAVYLCASSLGGVSSYEQYFGPGTRLTVT.

This chain connects TRBV5-1 to TRBJ1-6; D gene uncertain. Looked up from germline, CDR1 is SGHRS and CDR2 is YFSETQ. Trimming pared 2 bases from V and 7 bases from J, leaving 7 bases between. This CDR3 comprises 13 residues. The CDR3 DNA sequence: TGCGCCAGCAGCTTTTTTGAGAATTCACCCCTCCACTTT. Translated, it gives CASSFFENSPLHF.

The gene calls are TRBV29-1 and TRBJ2-7, with D maybe TRBD1 (5 bases). Trimming took 3 bases from V and 4 from J, leaving 13 bases between them. Germline loops: CDR1 SQVTM, CDR2 ANQGSEA. The CDR3 runs 13 residues. The CDR3 DNA reads TGCAGCGTTGAGCACGACAGTGGTTACGAGCAGTACTTC. Protein: CSVEHDSGYEQYF.

The chain carries TRBV19 and TRBJ1-1, with TRBD1 matching over 8 bases. Unmatched junction bases numbered 9, after V lost 7 bases and J lost 5 bases. The CDR3 totals 14 residues. Germline V CDR1 and CDR2: LNHDA, SQIVND (reference sequence). Here the CDR3 reads CASTSQGALTEAFF. The DNA of the CDR3 is TGTGCCAGTACGAGCCAGGGGGCCTTGACTGAAGCTTTCTTT.

The rearrangement links TRBV7-9 to TRBJ1-2; maybe TRBD1 (5 bases). The length of the CDR3 is 14 residues. V lost 5 bases and J lost 4, with 14 bases in between. CDR1 and CDR2 from the germline V gene are SEHNR and FQNEAQ (reference sequence). CDR3 protein: CASSQAEGSYGYTF. CDR3 nucleotides: TGTGCCAGCAGCCAGGCGGAGGGGAGCTATGGCTACACCTTC.

The V and J genes are TRBV4-1 and TRBJ2-1; 7 bases agree with TRBD2. This CDR3 is built from 16 residues. Looked up from germline, CDR1 is MGHRA and CDR2 is YSYEKL. V dropped 0 bases and J dropped 10; count of bases not matched to a gene: 12. CDR3 DNA: TGCGCCAGCAGCCAAGATGGGGTCCTAGCGGTTGGGGAGCAGTTCTTC. Residues: CASSQDGVLAVGEQFF.

The DNA for the CDR3 is TGTGCCTGGAGCCGAGACAGGGGGTATAGCTATGGCTACACCTTC. Translated: CAWSRDRGYSYGYTF. The chain links TRBV30 to TRBJ1-2; 9 positions agree with TRBD1. CDR1 and CDR2 from the germline V gene are GTSNPN and SVGIG (reference sequence). This CDR3 has 15 amino acids. Losses at the gene ends were 3 bases for V and 4 bases for J; bases not matched to a gene: 9. The full variable domain, completed using reference TRBV30 and TRBJ1-2, is SQTIHQWPATLVQPVGSPLSLECTVEGTSNPNLYWYRQAAGRGLQLLFYSVGIGQISSEVPQNLSASRPQDRQFILSSKKLLLSDSGFYLCAWSRDRGYSYGYTFGSGTRLTVV.

The CDR3 region has the DNA TGTGCCAGCAGTTACTCAGGGGGGGCTACGAACTATGGCTACACCTTC. Protein: CASSYSGGATNYGYTF. The chain recombines TRBV6-6 with TRBJ1-2; perhaps TRBD1 as D (6 bases). The length of the CDR3 is 16 residues. The germline gives CDR1 MNHNY, CDR2 SVGAGI (reference sequence). V was cut by 0 bases and J by 2 bases, with 13 bases left in between.

The chain uses TRBV7-9 and TRBJ1-2; 10 positions agree with TRBD1. CDR1 and CDR2 from the germline V gene are SEHNR and FQNEAQ (reference sequence). Trimming cost V 7 bases and J 6 bases; bases outside gene matches: 5. This CDR3 has 13 residues. The CDR3 DNA follows: TGTGCCAGCACCGGACAGGGGGTCGATGGCTACACCTTC. Its protein product is CASTGQGVDGYTF.

J is TRBJ1-2 and V is TRBV27; D is possibly TRBD1 (6 bases). V shed 3 bases and J shed 0 bases, with 11 bases lying between them. This CDR3 is 15 amino acids long. CDR1 is MNHEY and CDR2 is SMNVEV in the germline V gene (reference sequence). CDR3 bases: TGTGCCAGCAGTTTCTCCCAGGGGACTAACTATGGCTACACCTTC. Its translation: CASSFSQGTNYGYTF.

V gene TRBV19 combines with J gene TRBJ1-5; no clear D gene. The CDR3 is 16 amino acids. Germline CDR1 is LNHDA and CDR2 is SQIVND (reference sequence). Trimming took 6 bases from V and 2 from J, leaving 17 bases between them. CDR3 residues: CASSPSQRSGNQPQHF. CDR3 coding DNA: TGTGCCAGTAGCCCCAGTCAGCGGAGCGGCAATCAGCCCCAGCATTTT.

This clone has a single count. The chain recombines TRBV9 with TRBJ1-1; D ambiguous. Deletions cut 0 bases from V and 3 bases from J, with 6 bases between. The CDR3 loop spans 13 amino acids. Germline values: CDR1 SGDLS, CDR2 YYNGEE. CDR3 sequence (DNA): TGTGCCAGCAGCGTAGCTTTCTACACTGAAGCTTTCTTT. This gives the protein CASSVAFYTEAFF.

The gene calls are TRBV2 and TRBJ1-2; weak D call: TRBD1 (6 bases). The CDR3 is 12 residues long. The V gene's germline CDR1 is SNHLY and CDR2 FYNNEI. V was trimmed by 10 bases and J by 2 bases, leaving 11 bases between them. Here the CDR3 reads CATAGENYGYTF. The CDR3 DNA reads as TGTGCCACCGCAGGGGAGAACTATGGCTACACCTTC.

This sequence joins TRBV7-6 and TRBJ2-5; D ambiguous. The assigned J gene may be wrong: the sequence end matches TRBJ2-7 better. Germline CDR1 reads SGHVS; CDR2 reads FNYEAQ. CDR3 length: 13 residues. CDR3: CASSPSPSSEQYF. CDR3 DNA: TGTGCCAGCAGCCCATCCCCGTCCAGCGAGCAGTACTTC.

The V call is TRBV5-4, the J call TRBJ1-1, with D possibly being TRBD1 (6 bases). The CDR3 sequence is 15 residues long. The V gene's germline CDR1 is SGHNT and CDR2 YYREEE (reference sequence). V gave up 4 bases and J gave up 11 bases, with 24 bases separating them. In DNA form, the CDR3 reads TGTGCCAGCAGCGCCACAGGGATACAAACGCGGGGGGCTTTCTTT. This sequence encodes CASSATGIQTRGAFF.

The CDR3, as DNA: TGCGCCAGCAGCCAGACTGCCAGTCGGGGGGCCTCCTACGAGCAGTACTTC. Its translation is CASSQTASRGASYEQYF. J is TRBJ2-7 and V is TRBV4-1; perhaps TRBD2 as D (7 bases). Trimming took 3 bases from V and 0 from J, leaving 18 bases between them. In germline, CDR1 is MGHRA, CDR2 YSYEKL. This CDR3 contains 17 residues.

The chain couples TRBV28 to TRBJ1-2; D might be TRBD1 (6 bases). CDR3 length: 15 residues. Germline-derived CDR1 and CDR2 are MDHEN and SYDVKM. V lost 2 bases, J lost 7 bases, and 17 bases lay in between. CDR3 coding DNA: TGTGCCAGCAGTTTAGGGAGGGGCAGGGGAGGTGGCTACACCTTC. Its translation: CASSLGRGRGGGYTF.

V and J are TRBV2 and TRBJ1-5; D may be TRBD1 (6 bases). V lost 8 bases to trimming and J lost 6 bases, with 11 bases between them. From germline, CDR1 is SNHLY and CDR2 FYNNEI. This CDR3 spans 12 amino acids. This chain's CDR3 is CASGGGSQPQHF. The CDR3 DNA follows: TGTGCCAGCGGGGGCGGGAGTCAGCCCCAGCATTTT. The full variable domain, rest sourced from reference TRBV2 and TRBJ1-5, is EPEVTQTPSHQVTQMGQEVILRCVPISNHLYFYWYRQILGQKVEFLVSFYNNEISEKSEIFDDQFSVERPDGSNFTLKIRSTKLEDSAMYFCASGGGSQPQHFGDGTRLSIL.

The J gene is TRBJ2-3, the V gene TRBV7-9; D not certain. V shed 5 bases and J shed 2 bases, with 8 bases lying between them. Germline values: CDR1 SEHNR, CDR2 FQNEAQ (reference sequence). CDR3 length: 13 amino acids. CDR3: CASSPSYTDTQYF. The CDR3 region has the DNA TGTGCCAGCAGCCCCAGTTACACAGATACGCAGTATTTT.

J is TRBJ1-2 and V is TRBV4-1; no clear D gene. Per the germline V gene, CDR1 is MGHRA and CDR2 is YSYEKL. There are 16 residues in the CDR3. The V end was cut by 4 bases, the J end by 1 base, with 16 bases between. CDR3 bases: TGCGCCAGCAGCCTACACCGAGAGGCCCTTAACTATGGCTACACCTTC. This translates into CASSLHREALNYGYTF.

This CDR3 reads CASSLSPDSLEQFF. CDR3 DNA: TGTGCCAGCAGTTTATCCCCGGACAGTTTAGAGCAGTTCTTC. The rearrangement uses TRBV27 and TRBJ2-1; possible D gene TRBD1, 6 bases. Germline CDR1 is MNHEY and CDR2 is SMNVEV (reference sequence). V was trimmed by 0 bases and J by 10 bases, leaving 13 bases between them. The CDR3 is 14 amino acids.

The rearrangement links TRBV6-1 to TRBJ1-1; 7 nucleotides agree with TRBD1. V lost 6 bases to trimming and J lost 2 bases; unmatched junction nucleotides: 9. This CDR3 is built from 15 residues. Germline assignment: CDR1 MNHNS and CDR2 SASEGT. CDR3 coding DNA: TGTGCCAGCAGCGAGAAGGGACAGCGCAACACTGAAGCTTTCTTT. It codes for CASSEKGQRNTEAFF.

CDR3 nucleotides: TGTGCCAGCAGACAAGGACAGGGCGTGAATTCACCCCTCCACTTT. This encodes CASRQGQGVNSPLHF. The chain combines TRBV6-5 with TRBJ1-6, with 8 bases matching TRBD1. Germline V gene data show CDR1 as MNHEY and CDR2 as SVGAGI. The CDR3 has 15 amino acids. V dropped 6 bases and J dropped 7; count of bases not matched to a gene: 8.

This rearrangement joins TRBV15 to TRBJ2-4; perhaps TRBD2 as D (6 bases). V shed 4 bases and J shed 6 bases, with 16 bases lying between them. The CDR3 runs to 15 residues. CDR1 and CDR2 from the germline V gene are LNHNV and YYDKDF (reference sequence). CDR3 amino acids: CATSTGPGRGNIQYF. CDR3 nucleotide sequence: TGTGCCACCAGCACGGGACCGGGGCGGGGAAACATTCAGTACTTC.